Below are 14 T cell receptor beta chains sequenced from a single sample in a study of cytomegalovirus exposure and HLA in healthy donors. Vbeta (60) and Jbeta (13) primers were used in the PCR. Measured with immunoSEQ multiplex PCR; TCRdb has only the in-frame clones, and not every one. The table records roughly 140,000 clones, 55% to 70% of them present only once. Sequencing was performed on PBMCs. These receptor sequences come from a woman under 40 in good health and CMV-seropositive.

The rearrangement joins TRBV9 to TRBJ1-3; no clear D. CDR1 and CDR2 from the germline V gene are SGDLS and YYNGEE. This CDR3 is 13 amino acids long. V was cut by 0 bases and J by 3 bases, with 4 bases left in between. CDR3 in amino acids: CASSVGVGNTIYF. CDR3 nucleotide sequence: TGTGCCAGCAGCGTAGGAGTTGGAAACACCATATATTTT.

The chain uses TRBV5-6 and TRBJ1-2; D is possibly TRBD1 (5 bases). Trimming removed 3 bases at V and 5 bases at J, with 11 bases between. The germline CDR1 and CDR2 sequences are SGHDT and YYEEEE. The CDR3 loop spans 13 amino acids. This CDR3 reads CASSSQQVYGYTF. CDR3 sequence (DNA): TGTGCCAGCAGCTCGCAACAGGTGTATGGCTACACCTTC.

J is TRBJ2-7 and V is TRBV28, with D possibly being TRBD1 (6 bases). The CDR3 runs to 14 residues. Germline V gene sequence: CDR1 MDHEN, CDR2 SYDVKM. With 6 bases removed from V and 5 bases from J, the gap between germline ends came to 17 bases. This CDR3 is CASSFTTGPHEQYF. CDR3 DNA: TGTGCCAGCAGCTTTACTACAGGGCCTCACGAGCAGTACTTC.

The chain recombines TRBV4-2 with TRBJ2-7, with 14 bases that match TRBD2. Germline CDR1 and CDR2: LGHNA and YNFKEQ. V lost 4 bases, J lost 3 bases, and 11 bases stayed unmatched. CDR3 size: 18 residues. This CDR3 is CASSRRGTSGGDLYEQYF. The DNA for the CDR3 is TGTGCCAGCAGCCGCCGCGGGACTAGCGGGGGAGACCTCTACGAGCAGTACTTC.

The chain recombines TRBV2 with TRBJ1-1, with 8 nucleotides matching TRBD1. The J segment lost 3 bases and the V segment lost 10 bases, leaving 10 bases of the junction unmatched. The germline gives CDR1 SNHLY, CDR2 FYNNEI. The CDR3 is made up of 14 amino acids. In DNA, the CDR3 is TGTGCCACCCGGACAGGGAACAGTGACACTGAAGCTTTCTTT. It encodes CATRTGNSDTEAFF.

Here the CDR3 reads CASSANQQGRWDQPQHF. The CDR3 nucleotides read TGTGCCAGTAGTGCTAATCAACAGGGTCGGTGGGATCAGCCCCAGCATTTT. The chain has TRBV19 and TRBJ1-5; possible D gene TRBD1, 6 bases. Trimming pared 5 bases from V and 5 bases from J, leaving 22 bases between. This CDR3 spans 17 amino acids. CDR1 is LNHDA and CDR2 is SQIVND in the germline V gene (reference sequence).

The chain links TRBV6-5 to TRBJ2-2; tentative D call: TRBD2 (6 bases). V lost 2 bases, J lost 0 bases, and 7 bases lay in between. The CDR3 is 15 residues long. Germline CDR1 and CDR2: MNHEY and SVGAGI. Here the CDR3 DNA reads TGTGCCAGCAGTTACGGAGGGACGAACACCGGGGAGCTGTTTTTT. It translates to CASSYGGTNTGELFF.

Turning to this clone: This could be a read error, since a much larger clone is one nucleotide away. Different DNA sequences within this sample yield the same CDR3. The rearrangement links TRBV7-9 to TRBJ1-1, with a weak D call TRBD1 (6 bases). Trimming pared 1 base from V and 1 base from J, leaving 7 bases between. The CDR3 runs to 14 residues. The germline gives CDR1 SEHNR, CDR2 FQNEAQ (reference sequence). CDR3 in DNA: TGTGCCAGCAGCTTAGGGACAGCGAACACTGAAGCTTTCTTT. It translates to CASSLGTANTEAFF.

This clone appeared a few times. The chain has TRBV6-1 and TRBJ1-4; possibly TRBD1 for D (6 bases). The CDR3 sequence is 14 residues long. The V and J ends lost 7 bases and 7 bases respectively, with 16 bases between them. The germline gives CDR1 MNHNS, CDR2 SASEGT. The CDR3 here is CASTRAAGAEKLFF. Here the CDR3 DNA reads TGTGCCAGCACGCGGGCGGCGGGGGCTGAAAAACTGTTTTTT.

The chain combines TRBV4-2 with TRBJ2-3; 10 bases match TRBD2. Trimming at V came to 1 base and at J to 6 bases, leaving 4 bases not matched to a gene. Germline values: CDR1 LGHNA, CDR2 YNFKEQ. The CDR3 extends over 15 amino acids. CDR3 bases: TGTGCCAGCAGCCAAGGGACTAGCGGATGGGATACGCAGTATTTT. It translates to CASSQGTSGWDTQYF.

The genes are TRBV7-8 and TRBJ1-5; 9 positions match TRBD1. Germline V CDR1 and CDR2: SGHVS, FQNEAQ. J lost 5 bases, V lost 2 bases, and 10 bases had no gene match. This CDR3 is 17 amino acids long. The CDR3 nucleotides are TGTGCCAGCAGCTTAAGCAGCGGGACAGGGTATGATCAGCCCCAGCATTTT. It encodes CASSLSSGTGYDQPQHF.

The chain employs TRBV11-2 and TRBJ1-3, with 7 nucleotides matching TRBD1. Germline CDR1 reads SGHAT; CDR2 reads FQNNGV. The CDR3 is made up of 15 amino acids. The J segment lost 4 bases and the V segment lost 2 bases, leaving 5 bases of the junction unmatched. CDR3 DNA sequence: TGTGCCAGCAGCTTATTGACAGGGACGGGAAACACCATATATTTT. Protein product: CASSLLTGTGNTIYF. The full variable domain, completed using reference TRBV11-2 and TRBJ1-3, is EAGVAQSPRYKIIEKRQSVAFWCNPISGHATLYWYQQILGQGPKLLIQFQNNGVVDDSQLPKDRFSAERLKGVDSTLKIQPAKLEDSAVYLCASSLLTGTGNTIYFGEGSWLTVV.

V is TRBV7-2 and J is TRBJ1-5, with D hard to call. The germline V gene has CDR1 SGHTA and CDR2 FQGNSA. V dropped 2 bases and J dropped 7 bases, with 15 bases sitting between them. The CDR3 contains 15 residues. CDR3 region: CASSLFQAAGQPQHF. As DNA, the CDR3 is TGTGCCAGCAGCTTATTTCAGGCGGCGGGGCAGCCCCAGCATTTT.

The chain carries TRBV6-6 and TRBJ2-1; D ambiguous. Trimming pared 2 bases from V and 2 bases from J, leaving 7 bases between. There are 14 residues in the CDR3. Germline CDR1 and CDR2: MNHNY and SVGAGI (reference sequence). CDR3 nucleotides: TGTGCCAGCAGTTACGAGGAACCCTACAATGAGCAGTTCTTC. Translating it yields CASSYEEPYNEQFF.